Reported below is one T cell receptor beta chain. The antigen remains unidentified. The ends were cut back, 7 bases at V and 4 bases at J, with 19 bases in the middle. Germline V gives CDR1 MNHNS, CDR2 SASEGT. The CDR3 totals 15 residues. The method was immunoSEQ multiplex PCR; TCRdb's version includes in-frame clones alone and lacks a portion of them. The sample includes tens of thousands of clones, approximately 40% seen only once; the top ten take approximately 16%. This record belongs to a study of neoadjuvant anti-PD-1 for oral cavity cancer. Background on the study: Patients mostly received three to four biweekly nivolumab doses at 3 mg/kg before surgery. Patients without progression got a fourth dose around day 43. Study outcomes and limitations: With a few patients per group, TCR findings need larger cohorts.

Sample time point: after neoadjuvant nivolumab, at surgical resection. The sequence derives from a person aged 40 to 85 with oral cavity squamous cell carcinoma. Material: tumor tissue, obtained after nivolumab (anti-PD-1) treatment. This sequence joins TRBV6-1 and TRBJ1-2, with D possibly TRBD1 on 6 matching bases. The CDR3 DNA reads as TGTGCCAGCACCACAGGGACGAGCGTAATCTATGGCTACACCTTC. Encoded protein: CASTTGTSVIYGYTF.